Below are 12 T cell receptor beta chains sequenced from a single sample in a study of beta chain features in type 1 diabetes. As every portion of the isolated RNA was reverse transcribed, the sequencing read expressed TCRB transcripts. The protocol was immunoSEQ multiplex PCR, while the TCRdb copy is restricted to in-frame clones and leaves out a portion. The sample includes over 700,000 clones, roughly 17% of them seen just once. Source material: naive CD4+ T cells from blood. The source of these receptors is a woman aged 18-35 years in good health.

The chain has TRBV5-1 and TRBJ1-4; tentative D call: TRBD1 (6 bases). CDR1 is SGHRS and CDR2 is YFSETQ in the germline V gene. Trimming took 5 bases from V and 6 from J, leaving 17 bases between them. This CDR3 is built from 15 residues. CDR3 residues: CASRTGGGLDEKLFF. CDR3 coding DNA: TGCGCCAGCAGAACAGGCGGGGGGCTCGATGAAAAACTGTTTTTT.

This clone was seen a few times. The chain employs TRBV28 and TRBJ2-3; the D gene is possibly TRBD2 (6 bases). The V gene lost 11 bases and the J gene lost 3 bases, with 15 bases spanning the gap. The CDR3 loop spans 13 amino acids. Germline values: CDR1 MDHEN, CDR2 SYDVKM. As DNA, the CDR3 is TGTGCCTTGGCGGGAAGGTTGACAGATACGCAGTATTTT. Translation: CALAGRLTDTQYF.

This clone came up a few times. The J gene is TRBJ2-1, the V gene TRBV15, with 10 bases that match TRBD2. The germline V gene encodes CDR1 LNHNV and CDR2 YYDKDF (reference sequence). V shed 5 bases, J shed 5 bases, and the junction held 9 bases outside the gene matches. The CDR3 is made up of 16 amino acids. This chain's CDR3 is CATSSSLAGDHNEQFF. In DNA form, the CDR3 reads TGTGCCACCAGCTCGTCTCTAGCGGGAGACCACAATGAGCAGTTCTTC.

This clone turned up a few times. The CDR3 spells CASSFGTGGVVEQYF. For the CDR3, the DNA is TGCGCCAGCAGCTTCGGGACAGGAGGCGTGGTCGAGCAGTACTTC. The chain joins TRBV5-1 to TRBJ2-7; 8 nucleotides match TRBD1. J was trimmed by 6 bases and V by 2 bases; bases with no gene match: 10. The V gene's germline CDR1 is SGHRS and CDR2 YFSETQ. The CDR3 loop spans 15 amino acids.

This clone was counted a few times. The gene calls are TRBV4-2 and TRBJ2-5; possible D gene TRBD2, 5 bases. Trimming shortened V by 1 base and J by 0 bases, and 9 bases separated the two germline ends. Germline V gives CDR1 LGHNA, CDR2 YNFKEQ. CDR3 length: 15 amino acids. The CDR3 region has the DNA TGTGCCAGCAGCCAAGGTCGGCGGGACCAAGAGACCCAGTACTTC. Translating gives CASSQGRRDQETQYF.

This clone was seen a handful of times. The CDR3 DNA reads as TGCAGCGCCCTCGGACAGGGGGCGAATCAGCCCCAGCATTTT. Protein sequence: CSALGQGANQPQHF. The chain couples TRBV29-1 to TRBJ1-5, with 11 bases fitting TRBD1. The trim removed 7 bases at V and 4 bases at J, leaving 6 bases unmatched. CDR1 SQVTM and CDR2 ANQGSEA come from the germline V gene. This CDR3 spans 14 amino acids.

The CDR3: CASSLANSAGVSYNEQFF. In DNA form, the CDR3 reads TGTGCCAGCAGCTTAGCCAACTCAGCGGGAGTCTCCTACAATGAGCAGTTCTTC. V and J are TRBV7-9 and TRBJ2-1, with 8 bases matching TRBD2. CDR3 length equals 18 residues. From germline, CDR1 is SEHNR and CDR2 FQNEAQ (reference sequence). V dropped 0 bases and J dropped 0; count of bases not matched to a gene: 7.

The rearrangement joins TRBV10-3 to TRBJ1-1; D uncertain. The length of the CDR3 is 11 residues. V shed 0 bases and J shed 8 bases, with 4 bases lying between them. Germline CDR1 and CDR2: ENHRY and SYGVKD. The CDR3 region has the DNA TGTGCCATCAGTGAGTCGTGGGAAGCTTTCTTT. This sequence encodes CAISESWEAFF.

Only a few counts were recorded for this clone. The CDR3 is CASSTLNSYNEQFF. The CDR3 DNA sequence: TGTGCCAGCAGCACTTTGAACTCCTACAATGAGCAGTTCTTC. This rearrangement joins TRBV11-2 to TRBJ2-1; unclear D gene. Trimming stripped 5 bases from V and 0 bases from J, with 8 bases between. CDR1 SGHAT and CDR2 FQNNGV come from the germline V gene. The CDR3 is 14 amino acids.

This clone was recorded a few times. This sequence joins TRBV5-1 and TRBJ1-5, with TRBD1 identical over 9 bases. The CDR3 runs to 14 residues. Trimming removed 4 bases from V and 4 bases from J; junction bases left unmatched: 3. Per the germline V gene, CDR1 is SGHRS and CDR2 is YFSETQ. DNA of the CDR3: TGCGCCAGCAGCGTGGGACAGGGTAATCAGCCCCAGCATTTT. This sequence encodes CASSVGQGNQPQHF.

This clone was detected a few times. The gene calls are TRBV28 and TRBJ2-1; the D gene is possibly TRBD2 (6 bases). The germline CDR1 and CDR2 sequences are MDHEN and SYDVKM. Deletions cut 3 bases from V and 3 bases from J, with 12 bases between. The CDR3 covers 15 residues. The CDR3 protein is CASSFAGSRYNEQFF. In DNA form, the CDR3 reads TGTGCCAGCAGTTTCGCCGGGAGTCGCTACAATGAGCAGTTCTTC.

The chain uses TRBV4-3 and TRBJ2-3, with 7 positions matching TRBD2. The CDR3 sequence is 17 residues long. V shed 0 bases, J shed 3 bases, and the junction held 9 bases outside the gene matches. Germline V lookup: CDR1 LGHNA, CDR2 YSLEER. In DNA, the CDR3 is TGCGCCAGCAGCCAAGACCTTACGGGAGCGGGGACAGATACGCAGTATTTT. It encodes CASSQDLTGAGTDTQYF.